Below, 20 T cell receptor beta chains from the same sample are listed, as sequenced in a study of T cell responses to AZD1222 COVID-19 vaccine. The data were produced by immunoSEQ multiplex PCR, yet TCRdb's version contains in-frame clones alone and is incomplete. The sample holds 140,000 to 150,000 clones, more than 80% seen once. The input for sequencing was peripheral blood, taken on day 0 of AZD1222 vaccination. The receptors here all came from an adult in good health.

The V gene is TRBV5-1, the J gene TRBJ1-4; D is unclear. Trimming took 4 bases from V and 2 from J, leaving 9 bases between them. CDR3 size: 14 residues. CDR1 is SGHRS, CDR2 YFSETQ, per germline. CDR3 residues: CASSITATNEKLFF. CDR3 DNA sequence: TGCGCCAGCAGCATTACAGCTACTAATGAAAAACTGTTTTTT.

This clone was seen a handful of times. The CDR3 DNA reads TGTGCCAGCACCCTGGACAGAGTGACCTCCTACGAGCAGTACTTC. This sequence encodes CASTLDRVTSYEQYF. The chain links TRBV28 to TRBJ2-7; TRBD1 is a possible D gene (6 bases). CDR1 and CDR2 (germline): MDHEN, SYDVKM. V was cut by 7 bases and J by 0 bases, with 16 bases left in between. The CDR3 loop spans 15 amino acids.

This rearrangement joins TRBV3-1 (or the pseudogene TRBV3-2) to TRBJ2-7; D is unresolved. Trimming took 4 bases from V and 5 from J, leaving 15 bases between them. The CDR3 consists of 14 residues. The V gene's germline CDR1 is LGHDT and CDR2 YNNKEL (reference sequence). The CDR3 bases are TGTGCCAGCAGCCCTCGCAGGCCCCCACACGAGCAGTACTTC. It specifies CASSPRRPPHEQYF.

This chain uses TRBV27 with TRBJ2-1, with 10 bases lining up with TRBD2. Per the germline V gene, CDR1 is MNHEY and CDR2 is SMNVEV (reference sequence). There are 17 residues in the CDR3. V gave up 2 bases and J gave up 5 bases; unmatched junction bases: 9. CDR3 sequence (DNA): TGTGCCAGCAGTTTAAGGCTTACTAGCGGGAAGAACAATGAGCAGTTCTTC. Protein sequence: CASSLRLTSGKNNEQFF.

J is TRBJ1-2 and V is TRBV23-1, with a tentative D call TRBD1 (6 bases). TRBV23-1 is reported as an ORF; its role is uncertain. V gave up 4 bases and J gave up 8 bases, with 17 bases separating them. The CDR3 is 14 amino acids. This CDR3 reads CASSRSGDPVGYTF. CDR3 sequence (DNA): TGCGCCAGCAGTCGGTCAGGGGATCCGGTCGGCTACACCTTC.

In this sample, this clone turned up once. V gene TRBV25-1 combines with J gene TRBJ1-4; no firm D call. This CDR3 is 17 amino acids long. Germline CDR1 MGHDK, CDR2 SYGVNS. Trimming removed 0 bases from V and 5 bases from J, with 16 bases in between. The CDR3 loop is CASSEYKGITTNEKLFF. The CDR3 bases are TGTGCCAGCAGTGAATATAAAGGGATAACCACGAATGAAAAACTGTTTTTT.

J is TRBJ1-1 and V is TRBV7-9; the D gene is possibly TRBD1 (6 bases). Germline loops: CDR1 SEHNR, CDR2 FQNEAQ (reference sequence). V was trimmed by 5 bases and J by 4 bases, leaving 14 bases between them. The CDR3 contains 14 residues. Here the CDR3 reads CASSDSTGSTEAFF. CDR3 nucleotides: TGTGCCAGCAGCGACTCCACAGGGAGCACTGAAGCTTTCTTT. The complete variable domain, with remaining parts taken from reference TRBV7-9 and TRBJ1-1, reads DTGVSQNPRHKITKRGQNVTFRCDPISEHNRLYWYRQTLGQGPEFLTYFQNEAQLEKSRLLSDRFSAERPKGSFSTLEIQRTEQGDSAMYLCASSDSTGSTEAFFGQGTRLTVV.

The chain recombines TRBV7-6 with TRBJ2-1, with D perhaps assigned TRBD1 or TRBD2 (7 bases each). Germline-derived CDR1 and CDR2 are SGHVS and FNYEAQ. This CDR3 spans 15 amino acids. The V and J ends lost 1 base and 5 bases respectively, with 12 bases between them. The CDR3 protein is CASSLGRGRDNEQFF. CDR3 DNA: TGTGCCAGCAGCTTAGGCAGGGGGAGGGACAATGAGCAGTTCTTC.

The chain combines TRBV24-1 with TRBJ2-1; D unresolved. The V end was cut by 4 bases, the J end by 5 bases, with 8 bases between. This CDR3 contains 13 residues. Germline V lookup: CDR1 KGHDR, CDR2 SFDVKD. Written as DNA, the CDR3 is TGTGCCACCAGTGACGCAGCCGACAATGAGCAGTTCTTC. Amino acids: CATSDAADNEQFF.

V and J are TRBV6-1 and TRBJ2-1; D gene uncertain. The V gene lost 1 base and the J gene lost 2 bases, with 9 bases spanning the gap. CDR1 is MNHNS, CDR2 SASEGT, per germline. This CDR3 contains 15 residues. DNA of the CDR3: TGTGCCAGCAGTGAAGGGTTCCTAACCTACAATGAGCAGTTCTTC. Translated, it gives CASSEGFLTYNEQFF.

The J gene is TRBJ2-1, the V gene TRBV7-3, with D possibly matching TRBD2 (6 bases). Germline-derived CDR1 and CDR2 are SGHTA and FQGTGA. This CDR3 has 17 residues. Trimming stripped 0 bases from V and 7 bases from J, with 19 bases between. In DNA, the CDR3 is TGTGCCAGCAGCTTAACTGTAACTAGCAGAATGGGTAATGAGCAGTTCTTC. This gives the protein CASSLTVTSRMGNEQFF.

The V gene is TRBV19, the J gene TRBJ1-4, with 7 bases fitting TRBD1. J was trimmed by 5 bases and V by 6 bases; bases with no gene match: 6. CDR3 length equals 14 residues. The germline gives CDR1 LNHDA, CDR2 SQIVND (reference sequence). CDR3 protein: CASRLQGKNEKLFF. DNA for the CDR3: TGTGCCAGTAGACTACAGGGGAAAAATGAAAAACTGTTTTTT. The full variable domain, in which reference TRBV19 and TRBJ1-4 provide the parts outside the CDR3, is DGGITQSPKYLFRKEGQNVTLSCEQNLNHDAMYWYRQDPGQGLRLIYYSQIVNDFQKGDIAEGYSVSREKKESFPLTVTSAQKNPTAFYLCASRLQGKNEKLFFGSGTQLSVL.

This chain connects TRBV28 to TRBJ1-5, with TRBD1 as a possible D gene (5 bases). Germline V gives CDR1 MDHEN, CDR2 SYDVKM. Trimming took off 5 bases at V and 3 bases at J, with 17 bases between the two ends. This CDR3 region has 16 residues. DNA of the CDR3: TGTGCCAGCAGTCGCGGCGCAGGGACCTTCAATCAGCCCCAGCATTTT. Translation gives CASSRGAGTFNQPQHF.

CDR3 protein: CASSLDQGAPQHF. The CDR3 coding sequence is TGTGCCAGCAGCCTCGACCAGGGGGCTCCCCAGCATTTT. The V call is TRBV16, the J call TRBJ1-5; the match to TRBD1 covers 8 bases. This CDR3 comprises 13 residues. J gave up 10 bases and V 4 bases, and 6 bases lay outside the gene matches. Germline CDR1 is KGHSY and CDR2 is FQNENV.

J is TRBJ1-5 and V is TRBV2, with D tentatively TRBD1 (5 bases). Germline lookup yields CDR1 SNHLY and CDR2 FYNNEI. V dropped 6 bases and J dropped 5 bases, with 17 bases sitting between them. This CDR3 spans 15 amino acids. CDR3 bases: TGTGCCAGCAGCTGGGACCGGGGGAATCATCAGCCCCAGCATTTT. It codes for CASSWDRGNHQPQHF.

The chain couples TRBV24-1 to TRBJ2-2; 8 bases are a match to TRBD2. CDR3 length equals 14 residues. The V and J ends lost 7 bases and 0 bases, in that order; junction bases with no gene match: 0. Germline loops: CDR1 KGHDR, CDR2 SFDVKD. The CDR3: CATSGGANTGELFF. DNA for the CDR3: TGTGCCACCAGCGGGGGGGCGAACACCGGGGAGCTGTTTTTT.

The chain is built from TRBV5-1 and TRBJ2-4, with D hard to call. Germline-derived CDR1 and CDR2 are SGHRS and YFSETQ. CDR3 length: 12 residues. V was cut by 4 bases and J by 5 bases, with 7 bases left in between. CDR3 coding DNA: TGCGCCAGCAGCCCTGACGAAAACATTCAGTACTTC. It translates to CASSPDENIQYF.

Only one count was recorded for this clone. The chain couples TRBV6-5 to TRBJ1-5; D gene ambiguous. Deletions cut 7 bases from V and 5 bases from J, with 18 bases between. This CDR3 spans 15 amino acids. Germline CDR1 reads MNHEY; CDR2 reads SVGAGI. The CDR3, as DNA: TGTGCCAGCATAAAGCAGGCGGGGATCGATCAGCCCCAGCATTTT. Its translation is CASIKQAGIDQPQHF.

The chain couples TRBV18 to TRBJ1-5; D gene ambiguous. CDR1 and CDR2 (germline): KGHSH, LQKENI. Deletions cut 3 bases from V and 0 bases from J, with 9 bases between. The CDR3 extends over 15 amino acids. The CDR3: CASSPGVYSNQPQHF. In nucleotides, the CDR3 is TGTGCCAGCTCACCCGGGGTGTATAGCAATCAGCCCCAGCATTTT.

CDR3 in DNA: TGCGCCAGCAGTGAGGGGAGTCAAGGAGATACGCAGTATTTT. Its translation is CASSEGSQGDTQYF. The chain employs TRBV5-1 and TRBJ2-3; TRBD1 or TRBD2 may be the D gene (5 bases each). V lost 5 bases and J lost 5, with 15 bases in between. This CDR3 is 14 amino acids long. The germline gives CDR1 SGHRS, CDR2 YFSETQ.